This T cell receptor (beta chain) was profiled in a study of cytomegalovirus exposure and HLA in healthy donors. V shed 0 bases and J shed 6 bases, with 16 bases lying between them. Germline V gives CDR1 SGDLS, CDR2 YYNGEE. This CDR3 spans 16 amino acids. Measured with immunoSEQ multiplex PCR; TCRdb has only the in-frame clones, and not every one. The sample shows about 54,000 clones, roughly nine tenths of them seen only once. Study-level results: Most observed TCR sequences were rare, whereas some public TCRs were detected in many donors. TCR beta chains numbering under 200 were designated cytomegalovirus-associated.

A note on this clone: Its antigen is currently unknown.

This TCR was recovered from a woman aged 18-35 years in good health and CMV-seropositive. Sequenced sample: PBMCs. J is TRBJ2-1 and V is TRBV9; D unclear. CDR3 sequence reads: CASSVELYHEINEQFF. For the CDR3, the DNA is TGTGCCAGCAGCGTAGAATTGTATCACGAGATCAATGAGCAGTTCTTC. Looking up the rest from reference TRBV9 and TRBJ2-1 gives the full variable domain: DSGVTQTPKHLITATGQRVTLRCSPRSGDLSVYWYQQSLDQGLQFLIQYYNGEERAKGNILERFSAQQFPDLHSELNLSSLELGDSALYFCASSVELYHEINEQFFGPGTRLTVL.